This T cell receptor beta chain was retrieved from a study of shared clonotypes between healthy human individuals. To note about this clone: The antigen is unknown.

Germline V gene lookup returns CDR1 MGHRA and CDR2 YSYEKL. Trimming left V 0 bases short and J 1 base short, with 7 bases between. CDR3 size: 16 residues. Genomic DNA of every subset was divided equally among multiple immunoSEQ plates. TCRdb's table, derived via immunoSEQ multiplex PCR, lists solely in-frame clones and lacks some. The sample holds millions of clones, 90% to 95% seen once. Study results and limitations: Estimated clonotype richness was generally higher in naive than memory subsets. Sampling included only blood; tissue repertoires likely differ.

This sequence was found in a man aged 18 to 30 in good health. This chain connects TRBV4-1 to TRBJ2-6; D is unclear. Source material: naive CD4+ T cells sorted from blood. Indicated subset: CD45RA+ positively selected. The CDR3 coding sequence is TGCGCCAGCAGCCAAGAATGGCAGTCTGGGGCCAACGTCCTGACTTTC. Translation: CASSQEWQSGANVLTF.